This entry describes one T cell receptor (beta chain). Authors' analysis steps: Reference gene primer amplification yielded estimated nucleated cell counts. TCRdb keeps only in-frame clones here, not all; method: immunoSEQ multiplex PCR. The V and J calls and clone size are taken from that table; D and trimming were inferred from the DNA. The data show more than 250,000 clones, with about 87% seen just once and around 9.1% held by the top ten. The data are from a study of blood T cell repertoires in COVID-19. About the research overall: Donors in the United States, Italy and Spain gave samples during acute or convalescent COVID-19. PBMCs, B-cell-depleted T cells, or T cells provided the cDNA or gDNA that made up the material.

CDR3 length: 11 residues. The germline V gene encodes CDR1 MNHEY and CDR2 SVGAGI. Trimming cost V 8 bases and J 7 bases, with 12 bases left between them. This TCR derives from a human donor in a cohort sampled during active COVID-19. The sequencing input was peripheral blood. The chain carries TRBV6-5 and TRBJ2-7, with D maybe TRBD2 (6 bases). Here the CDR3 reads CASRGNREQYF. The DNA of the CDR3 is TGTGCCAGCCGGGGGAACCGGGAGCAGTACTTC.